A selection of T cell receptor beta chains follows, all from one sample in a study of blood T cell repertoires in COVID-19. Sequencing used immunoSEQ multiplex PCR; TCRdb keeps in-frame clones, though not all of them. The profile covers about 100,000 clones, with 88% appearing a single time and less than 2.5% taken by the ten largest. Sequences were obtained from peripheral blood. The source is a human donor in a cohort sampled during active COVID-19. The CDR3 runs from the conserved cysteine through the conserved F or W. The D gene is left open where the match is weak. Not every row has a clone size; where given, it reads once, few, many or a size class.

>TRBJ1-6|TRBV6-5|few|NA
CASSYSIIYRSLHF
TGTGCCAGCAGTTACTCGATAATTTACCGGAGCCTCCACTTT
>TRBJ2-1|TRBV12-3/TRBV12-4|NA|NA
CASSYSGNEQFF
TGTGCCAGCAGTTATAGCGGCAATGAGCAGTTCTTC
>TRBJ2-3|TRBV7-2|NA|NA
CASSSGLGNTQYF
TGTGCCAGCAGCTCCGGACTTGGGAATACGCAGTATTTT
>TRBJ1-6|TRBV2|NA|TRBD1
CASSSDRGPLPLHF
TGTGCCAGCAGTTCCGACAGGGGCCCTTTACCCCTCCACTTT
>TRBJ2-7|TRBV6-6|NA|TRBD1
CASTGQEVNDEQYF
TGTGCCAGCACCGGACAGGAGGTCAACGACGAGCAGTACTTC
>TRBJ1-1|TRBV7-3|NA|NA
CASSLNPGRFGTEAFF
TGTGCCAGCAGCTTAAACCCGGGTCGCTTTGGGACTGAAGCTTTCTTT
>TRBJ2-1|TRBV12-5|NA|TRBD2
CASGLFGLAGGRSYNEQFF
TGTGCTAGTGGTTTGTTCGGACTAGCGGGGGGCCGCTCCTACAATGAGCAGTTCTTC
>TRBJ1-2|TRBV7-9|few|NA
CASSFQGGTDYGYTF
TGTGCCAGCAGTTTCCAGGGAGGGACGGACTATGGCTACACCTTC
>TRBJ1-3|TRBV4-1|NA|NA
CASSQETGPGNTIYF
TGCGCCAGCAGCCAAGAAACAGGGCCAGGAAACACCATATATTTT
>TRBJ2-7|TRBV6-5|NA|TRBD2
CASSLRLAASYEQYF
TGTGCCAGCAGCCTCAGACTAGCGGCCTCCTACGAGCAGTACTTC
>TRBJ2-3|TRBV5-8|NA|TRBD1
CASTAGQADTQYF
TGTGCCAGCACCGCGGGACAGGCAGATACGCAGTATTTT
>TRBJ1-2|TRBV20-1|NA|TRBD1
CSADRDMGYTF
TGCAGTGCGGACAGGGACATGGGCTACACCTTC
>TRBJ1-1|TRBV6-6|NA|TRBD1
CASRVQGGTEAFF
TGTGCCAGCAGGGTACAGGGGGGAACTGAAGCTTTCTTT
>TRBJ2-5|TRBV9|NA|NA
CASSPPATETQYF
TGTGCCAGCAGCCCTCCCGCTACCGAGACCCAGTACTTC
>TRBJ1-2|TRBV7-9|NA|TRBD1
CASSPPGQHNYGYTF
TGTGCCAGCAGCCCCCCGGGACAGCATAACTATGGCTACACCTTC